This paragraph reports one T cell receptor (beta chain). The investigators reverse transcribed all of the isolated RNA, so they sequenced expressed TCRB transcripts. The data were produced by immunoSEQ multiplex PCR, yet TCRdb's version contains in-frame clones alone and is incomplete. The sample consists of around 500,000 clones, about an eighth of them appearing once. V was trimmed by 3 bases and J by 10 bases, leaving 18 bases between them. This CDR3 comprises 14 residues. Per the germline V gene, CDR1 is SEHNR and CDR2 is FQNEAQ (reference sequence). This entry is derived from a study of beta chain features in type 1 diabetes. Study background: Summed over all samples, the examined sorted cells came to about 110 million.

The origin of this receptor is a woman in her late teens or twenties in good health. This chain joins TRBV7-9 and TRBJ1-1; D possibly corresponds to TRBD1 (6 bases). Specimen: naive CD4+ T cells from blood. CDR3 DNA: TGTGCCAGCAGCTTCCTCACATTCAGGGGACGAGCTTTCTTT. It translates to CASSFLTFRGRAFF.